The TCR beta chain under discussion was sequenced for a study of T cell responses to AZD1222 COVID-19 vaccine. Study-wide points: With two AZD1222 doses given, Spike-specific TCR breadth and depth both rose. Donors in the cohort were predominantly white British and more often female, and clonal diversity was possibly underestimated.

This clone was detected only once. Its target is unknown. Produced via immunoSEQ multiplex PCR; TCRdb's table is partial and in-frame only. The data show around 130,000 clones, with 88% seen just once and roughly a sixth held by the top ten. Sequencing was performed on peripheral blood, taken on day 0 of MenACWY control vaccination. The receptor's source is an adult in good health.

CDR3 sequence reads: CASSLAWTSGNEQYF. As DNA, the CDR3 is TGTGCCAGCAGCTTAGCCTGGACTAGCGGGAACGAGCAGTACTTC. The gene calls are TRBV11-2 and TRBJ2-7; 12 bases fit TRBD2. The germline gives CDR1 SGHAT, CDR2 FQNNGV. The CDR3 contains 15 residues. The J segment lost 5 bases and the V segment lost 1 base, leaving 3 bases of the junction unmatched.